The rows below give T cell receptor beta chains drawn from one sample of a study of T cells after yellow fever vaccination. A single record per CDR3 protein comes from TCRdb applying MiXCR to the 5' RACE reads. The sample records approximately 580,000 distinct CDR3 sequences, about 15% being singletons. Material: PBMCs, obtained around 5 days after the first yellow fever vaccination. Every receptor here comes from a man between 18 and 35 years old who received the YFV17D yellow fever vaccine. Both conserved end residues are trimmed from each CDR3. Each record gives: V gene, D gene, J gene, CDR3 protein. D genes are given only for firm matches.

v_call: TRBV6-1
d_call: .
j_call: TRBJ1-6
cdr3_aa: ASSGRAAAVYNSPLH

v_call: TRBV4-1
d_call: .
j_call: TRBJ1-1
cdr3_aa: ASSQARGAEAF

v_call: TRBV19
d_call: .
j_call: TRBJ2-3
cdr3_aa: ASSIDGGTQY

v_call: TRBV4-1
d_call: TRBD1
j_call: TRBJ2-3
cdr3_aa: ASSLGTGSTDTQY

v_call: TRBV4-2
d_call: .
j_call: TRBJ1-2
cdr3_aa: ASSQSPMGDYGYT

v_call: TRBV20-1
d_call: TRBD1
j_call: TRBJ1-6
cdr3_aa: SASVYQGENSPLH

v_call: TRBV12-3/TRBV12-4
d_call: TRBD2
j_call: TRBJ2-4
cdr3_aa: ASSGTTSGDLAKNIQY

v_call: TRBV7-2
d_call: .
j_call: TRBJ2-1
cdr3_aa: ASSLGRANDEQF

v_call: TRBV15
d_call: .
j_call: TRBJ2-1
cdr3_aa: ATSRVLLPSYNEQF

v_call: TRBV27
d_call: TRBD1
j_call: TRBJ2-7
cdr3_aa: ASSIYRDRVRKQY

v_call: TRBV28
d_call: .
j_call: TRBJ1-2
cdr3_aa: ASSLTDYYGYT

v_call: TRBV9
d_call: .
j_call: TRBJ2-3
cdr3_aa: ANPRSGTDTQY

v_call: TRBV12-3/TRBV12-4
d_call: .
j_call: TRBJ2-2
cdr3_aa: ASTLGSGELF

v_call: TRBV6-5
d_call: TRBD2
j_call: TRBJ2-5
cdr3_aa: ASSYGPSGGAVQTQY

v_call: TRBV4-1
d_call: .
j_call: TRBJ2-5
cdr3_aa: ASSQEMVQY

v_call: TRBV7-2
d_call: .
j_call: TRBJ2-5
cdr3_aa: ASSFSTKETQY

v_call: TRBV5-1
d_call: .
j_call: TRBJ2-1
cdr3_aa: ASSFETYNEQF

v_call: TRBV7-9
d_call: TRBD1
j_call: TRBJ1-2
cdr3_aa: ASSRGGAYGYT

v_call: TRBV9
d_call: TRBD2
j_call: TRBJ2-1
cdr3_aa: ASSVTSSGGLSKF

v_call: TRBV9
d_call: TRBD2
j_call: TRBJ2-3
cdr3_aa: ASSERASGGDTQY

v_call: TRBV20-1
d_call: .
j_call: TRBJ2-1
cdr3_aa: SARSQRNEQF